These T cell receptor beta chains were read from a single sample in a study of blood T cell repertoires in COVID-19. The repertoire was sequenced with immunoSEQ multiplex PCR; TCRdb's copy has only in-frame clones and lacks some. There are under 200,000 clones in the sample; around four fifths occur only once, and approximately 7.6% lies in the top ten. Sequencing was carried out using peripheral blood. Receptor source: a woman of 80 years or more with COVID-19, enrolled during active disease. CDR3s include the opening cysteine and the closing phenylalanine or tryptophan. D genes are given only for firm matches.

j_gene: TRBJ1-1
v_gene: TRBV9
d_gene: .
CDR3aa: CASSKAPGENTEAFF

j_gene: TRBJ2-1
v_gene: TRBV12-3/TRBV12-4
d_gene: TRBD1
CDR3aa: CASSFSRGNEQFF

j_gene: TRBJ2-2
v_gene: TRBV28
d_gene: .
CDR3aa: CASRSTWTGELFF

j_gene: TRBJ1-4
v_gene: TRBV5-1
d_gene: TRBD1
CDR3aa: CASSLGQRNEKLFF

j_gene: TRBJ2-2
v_gene: TRBV28
d_gene: .
CDR3aa: CVIKAANTGELFF

j_gene: TRBJ2-7
v_gene: TRBV20-1
d_gene: .
CDR3aa: CSARGLYEQYF

j_gene: TRBJ2-1
v_gene: TRBV5-1
d_gene: TRBD2
CDR3aa: CASSLTLAGVKNEQFF

j_gene: TRBJ2-7
v_gene: TRBV6-5
d_gene: TRBD1
CDR3aa: CASSYGQGAREQYF

j_gene: TRBJ2-2
v_gene: TRBV9
d_gene: .
CDR3aa: CASNPHGAGDTGELFF

j_gene: TRBJ1-6
v_gene: TRBV19
d_gene: .
CDR3aa: CASSSRQDPLYSDSPLHF

j_gene: TRBJ2-6
v_gene: TRBV24-1
d_gene: .
CDR3aa: CATSYRSSGANVLTF

j_gene: TRBJ2-1
v_gene: TRBV2
d_gene: .
CDR3aa: CASRYGGEQFF

j_gene: TRBJ1-6
v_gene: TRBV5-1
d_gene: TRBD1
CDR3aa: CASSLEGQLYNSPLHF

j_gene: TRBJ1-3
v_gene: TRBV14
d_gene: TRBD1
CDR3aa: CASSQAGQGTRNTIYF

j_gene: TRBJ1-1
v_gene: TRBV6-5
d_gene: .
CDR3aa: CASCTRVYEAFF

j_gene: TRBJ1-2
v_gene: TRBV5-1
d_gene: .
CDR3aa: CASSENQAGAYGYTF

j_gene: TRBJ1-1
v_gene: TRBV9
d_gene: .
CDR3aa: CASSVGSLLNTEAFF

j_gene: TRBJ1-3
v_gene: TRBV5-1
d_gene: TRBD1
CDR3aa: CASSLGGGLSGGNTIYF

j_gene: TRBJ1-2
v_gene: TRBV12-3/TRBV12-4
d_gene: .
CDR3aa: CASSSHYGYTF

j_gene: TRBJ1-4
v_gene: TRBV28
d_gene: .
CDR3aa: CASIDPGEKLFF

j_gene: TRBJ1-2
v_gene: TRBV5-1
d_gene: TRBD1
CDR3aa: CASSLGGGYGYTF

j_gene: TRBJ1-1
v_gene: TRBV6-1
d_gene: .
CDR3aa: CASSEGGGDWPEAFF

j_gene: TRBJ2-3
v_gene: TRBV16
d_gene: TRBD2
CDR3aa: CASSQRWLAGVGTDTQYF

j_gene: TRBJ2-2
v_gene: TRBV7-9
d_gene: .
CDR3aa: CASSLDGVGELFF

j_gene: TRBJ1-2
v_gene: TRBV6-5
d_gene: TRBD1
CDR3aa: CASSYVRGENYGYTF

j_gene: TRBJ2-7
v_gene: TRBV5-1
d_gene: TRBD2
CDR3aa: CASSPSGTSVSSYEQYF

j_gene: TRBJ2-1
v_gene: TRBV7-9
d_gene: TRBD2
CDR3aa: CASTLGLVASGGILDNEQFF

j_gene: TRBJ1-2
v_gene: TRBV5-1
d_gene: TRBD1
CDR3aa: CASSGTGNYGYTF

j_gene: TRBJ2-1
v_gene: TRBV18
d_gene: .
CDR3aa: CASSPRVYGEQFF

j_gene: TRBJ2-5
v_gene: TRBV5-1
d_gene: .
CDR3aa: CASQPQEQETQYF

j_gene: TRBJ1-1
v_gene: TRBV4-1
d_gene: .
CDR3aa: CASSPSPGNTEAFF

j_gene: TRBJ1-2
v_gene: TRBV7-2
d_gene: .
CDR3aa: CASSPTRVNLGYTF

j_gene: TRBJ1-1
v_gene: TRBV7-8
d_gene: .
CDR3aa: CASSLSSGQAFF

j_gene: TRBJ1-2
v_gene: TRBV21-1
d_gene: .
CDR3aa: CASSKGGGTGSTF

j_gene: TRBJ1-3
v_gene: TRBV3-1/TRBV3-2
d_gene: .
CDR3aa: CASSQAGSSGNTIYF